This T cell receptor beta chain emerged from a study of T cell changes during pregnancy in multiple sclerosis. The CDR3 runs 13 residues. The germline V gene encodes CDR1 MNHEY and CDR2 SVGAGI. The ends were cut back, 6 bases at V and 3 bases at J, with 12 bases in the middle. The table came from immunoSEQ multiplex PCR; TCRdb's copy has only in-frame clones and leaves some out. The sample carries 70,000 or so clones, about nine tenths recorded once. This sequence originates from a female donor in good health, enrolled as a control in a pregnancy study. The sample was peripheral blood, taken in the third trimester of pregnancy. V usage is TRBV6-5 and J usage is TRBJ2-7; D is unresolved. DNA of the CDR3: TGTGCCAGCAGCCCCCCCCATAGCTACGAGCAGTACTTC. Translated, it gives CASSPPHSYEQYF.